The T cell receptor beta chain described here comes from a study of blood T cell repertoires in COVID-19. The CDR3 extends over 14 amino acids. Germline CDR1 is SGHVS and CDR2 is FQNEAQ. Deletions cut 2 bases from V and 1 base from J, with 7 bases between. This clone showed up many times. Clones were sequenced by immunoSEQ multiplex PCR, and TCRdb holds only the in-frame ones, with some missing. The profile shows approximately 210,000 clones, 81% of them singletons. This receptor was taken from a woman in her forties or fifties with acute COVID-19. The genes are TRBV7-8 and TRBJ2-3, with D unresolved. The specimen sequenced was PBMCs or T cells enriched from blood (not recorded which). CDR3 DNA sequence: TGTGCCAGCAGCTTATCTCCCGGCACAGATACGCAGTATTTT. Translated, it gives CASSLSPGTDTQYF. The entire variable domain, with the rest obtained from reference TRBV7-8 and TRBJ2-3, is as follows: GAGVSQSPRYKVAKRGQDVALRCDPISGHVSLFWYQQALGQGPEFLTYFQNEAQLDKSGLPSDRFFAERPEGSVSTLKIQRTQQEDSAVYLCASSLSPGTDTQYFGPGTRLTVL.